The clone carrying this T cell receptor beta chain was counted once. Its antigen is not known. These data are taken from a study of T cells in narcolepsy. Study-wide results and limits: Same-patient CSF and blood CD4+ T cell clonotypes included HCRT-specific and TRIB2-specific autoreactive ones. Autoreactive clone sequences were missing from some blood memory CD4+ repertoires. Reportedly, autoreactive clonotypes were serially detected in patients' blood but not controls'.

Generated by immunoSEQ multiplex PCR, the TCRdb table keeps only in-frame clones and is missing some. The sample carries tens of thousands of clones, around 90% recorded once. Trimming left V 5 bases short and J 0 bases short, with 16 bases between. The CDR3 runs to 16 residues. Germline V gene data show CDR1 as SGHVS and CDR2 as FQNEAQ. Sequences were obtained from CD45RA- memory CD4+ T cells from PBMCs. The chain recombines TRBV7-8 with TRBJ2-5; possibly TRBD1 for D (5 bases). The sequence was collected from a human donor with narcolepsy. The CDR3 DNA follows: TGTGCCAGCAGCGCCCAGACTGGGGCGTACCAAGAGACCCAGTACTTC. Protein: CASSAQTGAYQETQYF.